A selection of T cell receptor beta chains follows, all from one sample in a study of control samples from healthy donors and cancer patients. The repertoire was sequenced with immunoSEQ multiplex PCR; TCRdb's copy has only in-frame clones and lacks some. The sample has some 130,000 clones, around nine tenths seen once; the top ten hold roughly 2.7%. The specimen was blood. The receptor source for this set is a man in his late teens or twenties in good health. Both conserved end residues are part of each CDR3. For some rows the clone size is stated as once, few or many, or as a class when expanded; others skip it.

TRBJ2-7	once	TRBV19	CASSIWTDSYEQYF
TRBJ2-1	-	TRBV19	CASSYRPGPGYNEQFF
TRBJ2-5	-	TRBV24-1	CATSDPQETQYF
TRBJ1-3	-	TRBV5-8	CASSLGTGGPNTIYF
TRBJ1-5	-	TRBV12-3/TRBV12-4	CASSVGSNQPQHF
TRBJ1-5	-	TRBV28	CASSLSRYSNQPQHF
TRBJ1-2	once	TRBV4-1	CASSQESGRYGYTF
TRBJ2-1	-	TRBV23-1	CASSQSEGTSEQFF
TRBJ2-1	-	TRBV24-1	CATSDLHDASNEQFF
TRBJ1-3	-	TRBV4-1	CASSQKGAGVGNTIYF
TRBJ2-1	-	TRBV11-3	CASSVSTENEQFF
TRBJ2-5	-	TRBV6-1	CASSERRAKQETQYF
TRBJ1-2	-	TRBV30	CAWTRGGRQSGDGYTF
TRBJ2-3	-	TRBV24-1	CATSPRLGTTDTQYF
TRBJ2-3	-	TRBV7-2	CASSLHRVGNRGEDTQYF
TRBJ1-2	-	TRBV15	CATSRDKGAGDSYGYTF
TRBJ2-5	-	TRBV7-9	CASSRPLGGIQETQYF
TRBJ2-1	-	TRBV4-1	CASSHPRAGGFLSSYNEQFF
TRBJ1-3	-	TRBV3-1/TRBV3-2	CASSQDRLGNTIYF
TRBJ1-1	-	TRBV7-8	CASSLRINTEAFF
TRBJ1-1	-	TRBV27	CASSVTGPNTEAFF
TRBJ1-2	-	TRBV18	CASSSGTGRDYGYTF
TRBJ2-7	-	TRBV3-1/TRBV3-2	CASGGEDHEQYF
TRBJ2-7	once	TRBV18	CASSPGTGGYEQYF
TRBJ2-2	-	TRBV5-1	CASSLGRVGTGELFF
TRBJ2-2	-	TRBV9	CASSVDYAGAGELFF
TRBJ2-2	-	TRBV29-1	CSAPEGTGELFF
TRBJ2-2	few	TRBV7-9	CASSPRQNTGELFF
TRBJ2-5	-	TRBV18	CASSPISRTDPLQETQYF
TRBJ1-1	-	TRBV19	CASSIDRRGNTEAFF
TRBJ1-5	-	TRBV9	CASSSGQGGYQPQHF
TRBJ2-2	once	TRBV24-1	CATSDWGELFF
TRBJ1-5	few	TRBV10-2	CASTSGFEGPQHF
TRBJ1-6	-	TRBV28	CASSYRGTNSPLHF
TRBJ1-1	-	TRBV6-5	CASSSGQIMNTEAFF
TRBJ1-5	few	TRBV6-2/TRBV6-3	CASSYADRGPGYSNQPQHF
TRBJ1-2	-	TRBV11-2	CASSPGDGYTF
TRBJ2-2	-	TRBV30	CAWPGQQNTGELFF
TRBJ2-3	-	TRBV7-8	CASSRGLAGRPSTDTQYF
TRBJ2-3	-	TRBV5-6	CASSPTSTDTQYF
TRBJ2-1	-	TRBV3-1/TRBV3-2	CASSQASGGGEQFF
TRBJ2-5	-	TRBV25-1	CASSEAFPRLETQYF
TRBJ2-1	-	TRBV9	CASSVGTGVNEQFF
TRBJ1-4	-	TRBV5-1	CASSLVQAQGKLFF
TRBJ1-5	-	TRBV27	CASSLEGGVRQPQHF